This T cell receptor (beta chain) is drawn from a study of blood T cell repertoires in COVID-19. About the research overall: The samples span acute and convalescent COVID-19 from the United States, Italy and Spain. T cells, B-cell-depleted T cells, or PBMCs provided the cDNA or gDNA that served as material.

This CDR3 has 15 amino acids. Germline CDR1 SQVTM, CDR2 ANQGSEA. J gave up 5 bases and V 3 bases, and 8 bases lay outside the gene matches. How the authors handled the data: The authors estimated nucleated cell counts from reference gene primer amplification. The assay was immunoSEQ multiplex PCR, and TCRdb's table has in-frame clones only and misses some. D and trimming come from the DNA, and the V and J calls and clone size come from that table. The sample yields some 180,000 clones, almost 90% seen once. This TCR was sampled from a man between 50 and 59 years old with acute or convalescent COVID-19. Sequencing was done on a sample of peripheral blood. The V and J genes are TRBV29-1 and TRBJ2-1, with 9 bases that match TRBD2. CDR3 nucleotide sequence: TGCAGCGTTGACCCGGCGGGGGGGCGCCACAATGAGCAGTTCTTC. Its translation: CSVDPAGGRHNEQFF.